Below are 10 T cell receptor beta chains sequenced from a single sample in a study of lymphopenia after photon versus proton radiotherapy. Sequencing used immunoSEQ multiplex PCR; TCRdb keeps in-frame clones, though not all of them. The sample shows around 15,000 clones, about 88% of them seen only once. The sample consisted of peripheral blood, taken from a patient treated with proton-based radiotherapy. The receptor set was obtained from a woman aged 60-75 years with cholangiocarcinoma. Some clones in this sample may be carry-over from other donors' samples.

J is TRBJ2-1 and V is TRBV6-5, with 13 bases that match TRBD2. CDR3 length equals 16 residues. Trimming cost V 4 bases and J 4 bases; bases outside gene matches: 4. Germline V CDR1 and CDR2: MNHEY, SVGAGI. The CDR3 coding sequence is TGTGCCAGCAGTTGGACTAGCGGGAGTAAATACAATGAGCAGTTCTTC. Protein product: CASSWTSGSKYNEQFF.

The chain has TRBV25-1 and TRBJ2-2; no definite D call. CDR1 is MGHDK, CDR2 SYGVNS, per germline. The CDR3 contains 14 residues. Trimming cost V 2 bases and J 6 bases, with 10 bases left between them. In DNA, the CDR3 is TGTGCCAGCAGTGAAAACCAGATCTCCGGGGAGCTGTTTTTT. Translating it yields CASSENQISGELFF.

The chain employs TRBV19 and TRBJ2-2, with D perhaps TRBD1 (6 bases). CDR1 is LNHDA and CDR2 is SQIVND in the germline V gene (reference sequence). This CDR3 region has 20 residues. V lost 4 bases to trimming and J lost 6 bases, with 30 bases between them. CDR3 loop: CASSKSPGQISLGGAGELFF. The CDR3 DNA reads as TGTGCCAGTAGTAAAAGCCCCGGACAGATTAGTCTCGGTGGTGCCGGGGAGCTGTTTTTT.

The chain joins TRBV14 to TRBJ1-2; the D is unclear. Germline V gene sequence: CDR1 SGHDN, CDR2 FVKESK. The V end was cut by 1 base, the J end by 4 bases, with 13 bases between. The CDR3 runs to 15 residues. The CDR3 region is CASSQGWQAGYGYTF. DNA for the CDR3: TGTGCCAGCAGCCAAGGTTGGCAGGCCGGCTATGGCTACACCTTC.

The chain combines TRBV6-1 with TRBJ2-1; D is possibly TRBD2 (6 bases). The CDR3 length is 13 residues. V lost 7 bases and J 9 bases, leaving 16 bases between the germline ends. Germline CDR1 and CDR2: MNHNS and SASEGT. CDR3 DNA sequence: TGTGCCAGCACGACGGGAGCTAGTGGTGAGCAGTTCTTC. It encodes CASTTGASGEQFF.

This clone was seen only a few times. The chain recombines TRBV5-1 with TRBJ2-5, with TRBD1 as a possible D gene (5 bases). The V and J ends lost 4 bases and 2 bases respectively, with 18 bases between them. The V gene's germline CDR1 is SGHRS and CDR2 YFSETQ. The CDR3 is 16 amino acids. CDR3 in amino acids: CASSRTPDSLQETQYF. In nucleotides, the CDR3 is TGCGCCAGCAGCCGAACCCCCGACAGTTTGCAAGAGACCCAGTACTTC.

This chain joins TRBV5-1 and TRBJ2-5, with 8 bases fitting TRBD1. The CDR3 runs 15 residues. Germline CDR1 reads SGHRS; CDR2 reads YFSETQ. V shed 0 bases and J 5 bases; nucleotides not matched to a gene: 6. The CDR3 coding sequence is TGCGCCAGCAGCTTGGATCCAGGGGGCCTCGAGACCCAGTACTTC. It is translated as CASSLDPGGLETQYF.

This rearrangement joins TRBV10-3 to TRBJ2-5; D possibly uses TRBD1 or TRBD2 (5 bases each). Germline values: CDR1 ENHRY, CDR2 SYGVKD. The CDR3 spans 14 residues. The V end lost 3 bases, the J end lost 2 bases, and 10 bases lay between the germline ends. The CDR3 protein is CAISDGGTQETQYF. CDR3 sequence (DNA): TGTGCCATCAGTGACGGTGGGACGCAAGAGACCCAGTACTTC.

The chain recombines TRBV11-2 with TRBJ1-1, with no clear D. Trimming removed 5 bases from V and 1 base from J, with 14 bases in between. Germline V CDR1 and CDR2: SGHAT, FQNNGV. The CDR3 has 15 residues. CDR3 nucleotides: TGTGCCAGCAGCGACCGAAGAGGCACGAACACTGAAGCTTTCTTT. This translates into CASSDRRGTNTEAFF.

This sequence joins TRBV4-2 and TRBJ1-3, with D hard to call. Deletions cut 7 bases from V and 7 bases from J, with 8 bases between. The CDR3 is 11 amino acids. Germline V gene data show CDR1 as LGHNA and CDR2 as YNFKEQ. The chain's CDR3 is CASKMGNTIYF. CDR3 sequence (DNA): TGTGCCAGCAAAATGGGTAACACCATATATTTT.